A single sample gave rise to the 17 T cell receptor beta chains below, sequenced in a study of shared clonotypes between healthy human individuals. Profiled with immunoSEQ multiplex PCR; TCRdb holds only in-frame clones, not every one. The table includes some 2 million clones, 95% detected once. Sequencing used naive CD4+ T cells sorted from blood. Sample subset: CD45RA+ positively selected. The source is a man younger than 30 in good health.

This clone has just one count. The V and J genes are TRBV19 and TRBJ1-5; D ambiguous. CDR1 LNHDA and CDR2 SQIVND come from the germline V gene (reference sequence). The V and J ends lost 1 base and 2 bases respectively, with 12 bases between them. This CDR3 region has 16 residues. The CDR3 DNA reads TGTGCCAGTAGTATAGTTGTGGGCGGGCGCAATCAGCCCCAGCATTTT. Translation: CASSIVVGGRNQPQHF. The full variable domain, with the rest looked up from reference TRBV19 and TRBJ1-5, is DGGITQSPKYLFRKEGQNVTLSCEQNLNHDAMYWYRQDPGQGLRLIYYSQIVNDFQKGDIAEGYSVSREKKESFPLTVTSAQKNPTAFYLCASSIVVGGRNQPQHFGDGTRLSIL.

The chain links TRBV14 to TRBJ1-4, with a weak D call TRBD1 (6 bases). Germline-derived CDR1 and CDR2 are SGHDN and FVKESK. The CDR3 is made up of 18 amino acids. Trimming removed 8 bases at V and 3 bases at J, with 25 bases between. CDR3 sequence reads: CASQRPGDQFLANEKLFF. CDR3 nucleotide sequence: TGTGCCAGCCAACGTCCAGGGGACCAATTCTTGGCTAATGAAAAACTGTTTTTT.

The V gene is TRBV27, the J gene TRBJ2-3; 10 nucleotides align to TRBD1. The CDR3 length is 17 residues. J gave up 0 bases and V 8 bases, and 11 bases lay outside the gene matches. Germline CDR1 and CDR2: MNHEY and SMNVEV (reference sequence). The CDR3 DNA sequence: TGTGCCAGCCTTCCCCGGACAGGGGGATTGAGCACAGATACGCAGTATTTT. Translation gives CASLPRTGGLSTDTQYF.

This clone was picked up many times. The CDR3 region is CASSFVLGADTQYF. The CDR3 coding sequence is TGTGCCAGCAGCTTCGTTCTGGGGGCAGATACGCAGTATTTT. This chain joins TRBV5-4 and TRBJ2-3, with D perhaps assigned TRBD1 or TRBD2 (5 bases each). The germline gives CDR1 SGHNT, CDR2 YYREEE (reference sequence). Trimming took 2 bases from V and 4 from J, leaving 11 bases between them. This CDR3 is 14 amino acids long.

Notes on this clone: This sample includes further DNA sequences coding for the same CDR3. The chain is built from TRBV7-2 and TRBJ2-7, with D perhaps matching TRBD1 (6 bases). V lost 4 bases, J lost 0 bases, and 13 bases lay in between. This CDR3 has 15 residues. From germline, CDR1 is SGHTA and CDR2 FQGNSA. This CDR3 is CASSSQTGSSYEQYF. Here the CDR3 DNA reads TGTGCCAGCAGCTCTCAGACAGGTAGCTCCTACGAGCAGTACTTC. Based on the CDR3 plus reference TRBV7-2 and TRBJ2-7, the full variable domain is GAGVSQSPSNKVTEKGKDVELRCDPISGHTALYWYRQSLGQGLEFLIYFQGNSAPDKSGLPSDRFSAERTGGSVSTLTIQRTQQEDSAVYLCASSSQTGSSYEQYFGPGTRLTVT.

This chain links TRBV6-5 with TRBJ1-3; D gene ambiguous. Germline V lookup: CDR1 MNHEY, CDR2 SVGAGI. V lost 10 bases and J lost 7, with 14 bases in between. The CDR3 is 12 residues long. CDR3 DNA: TGTGCCACGCGGTCCCCCCTCAACACCATATATTTT. Encoded protein: CATRSPLNTIYF.

Here the CDR3 DNA reads TGTGCCAGCAGTTCTCGCCTTGCGGGGGAAAAACTGTTTTTT. As protein: CASSSRLAGEKLFF. J is TRBJ1-4 and V is TRBV28; the D is unclear. Germline CDR1 is MDHEN and CDR2 is SYDVKM. The V end was cut by 4 bases, the J end by 8 bases, with 14 bases between. The CDR3 covers 14 residues.

This clone appeared once. This chain uses TRBV19 with TRBJ2-2; 11 bases agree with TRBD2. The CDR3 has 16 residues. V shed 8 bases, J shed 5 bases, and the junction held 10 bases outside the gene matches. Per germline, CDR1 LNHDA and CDR2 SQIVND (reference sequence). The CDR3 loop is CASCTGTSGPTGELFF. The CDR3 bases are TGTGCCAGTTGCACCGGGACTAGCGGCCCTACCGGGGAGCTGTTTTTT.

The rearrangement uses TRBV15 and TRBJ2-4; TRBD1 matches at 9 bases. Trimming took 3 bases from V and 7 from J; bases not matched to a gene: 13. From germline, CDR1 is LNHNV and CDR2 YYDKDF (reference sequence). The CDR3 is made up of 17 amino acids. CDR3 coding DNA: TGTGCCACCAGCAGGGGGACCGGACAGGGGACTTCGAACATTCAGTACTTC. Translated, it gives CATSRGTGQGTSNIQYF.

A note on this clone: This sample also contains other DNA sequences that code for the same CDR3. V is TRBV20-1 and J is TRBJ2-3; D may be TRBD1 or TRBD2 (5 bases each). The V gene's germline CDR1 is DFQATT and CDR2 SNEGSKA (reference sequence). Trimming took off 3 bases at V and 6 bases at J, with 7 bases between the two ends. This CDR3 is 11 amino acids long. The CDR3 DNA follows: TGCAGTGCTAGCGAGGGGGATACGCAGTATTTT. This sequence encodes CSASEGDTQYF.

The chain has TRBV10-3 and TRBJ2-5; D uncertain. V was cut by 5 bases and J by 3 bases, with 10 bases left in between. The CDR3 length is 13 residues. In germline, CDR1 is ENHRY, CDR2 SYGVKD. CDR3: CAISNTGEETQYF. In DNA form, the CDR3 reads TGTGCCATCAGTAACACTGGGGAAGAGACCCAGTACTTC.

V and J are TRBV6-1 and TRBJ1-1; D gene unclear. Germline V lookup: CDR1 MNHNS, CDR2 SASEGT. The CDR3 is 14 residues long. Trimming stripped 8 bases from V and 6 bases from J, with 19 bases between. The CDR3 coding sequence is TGTGCCAGCCAGCCCCACGGTTCACTATCTGAAGCTTTCTTT. Its translation: CASQPHGSLSEAFF.

The chain links TRBV30 to TRBJ1-6; D is perhaps TRBD1 (5 bases). Germline V gene sequence: CDR1 GTSNPN, CDR2 SVGIG (reference sequence). This CDR3 contains 14 residues. V lost 1 base and J lost 8, with 12 bases in between. The CDR3 DNA reads TGTGCCTGGAGTGCAGGGAGGGCGGATTCACCCCTCCACTTT. Encoded protein: CAWSAGRADSPLHF.

The chain recombines TRBV5-4 with TRBJ1-4; D unclear. The CDR3 totals 15 residues. Germline CDR1 SGHNT, CDR2 YYREEE (reference sequence). V was clipped by 1 base and J by 2 bases, with 9 bases between them. The CDR3 loop reads CASSLRSSTNEKLFF. CDR3 coding DNA: TGTGCCAGCAGCTTGAGGAGTTCGACTAATGAAAAACTGTTTTTT.

This chain joins TRBV10-3 and TRBJ2-2, with D perhaps matching TRBD2 (5 bases). Germline V CDR1 and CDR2: ENHRY, SYGVKD. V dropped 6 bases and J dropped 3 bases, with 14 bases sitting between them. The CDR3 length is 15 residues. In DNA, the CDR3 is TGTGCCATCAGCTCTCGTATTAGCGACACCGGGGAGCTGTTTTTT. Protein: CAISSRISDTGELFF.

About this clone: The junction departs from the called germline gene at one end, perhaps through a read error. The V call is TRBV6-1, the J call TRBJ1-6, with a weak D call TRBD1 (6 bases). Germline CDR1 and CDR2: MNHNS and SASEGT. The CDR3 runs 15 residues. The CDR3 region has the DNA TGTGCCAGCAGCGGAGGACAGCCCTATGATTCACCCCTCCACTTT. Protein sequence: CASSGGQPYDSPLHF.

The V call is TRBV15, the J call TRBJ2-3; perhaps TRBD1 as D (5 bases). The V end lost 1 base, the J end lost 7 bases, and 9 bases lay between the germline ends. The CDR3 is 13 residues long. From germline, CDR1 is LNHNV and CDR2 YYDKDF (reference sequence). CDR3 loop: CATSRARQYTQYF. The CDR3 DNA is TGTGCCACCAGCAGAGCTAGACAGTATACGCAGTATTTT.